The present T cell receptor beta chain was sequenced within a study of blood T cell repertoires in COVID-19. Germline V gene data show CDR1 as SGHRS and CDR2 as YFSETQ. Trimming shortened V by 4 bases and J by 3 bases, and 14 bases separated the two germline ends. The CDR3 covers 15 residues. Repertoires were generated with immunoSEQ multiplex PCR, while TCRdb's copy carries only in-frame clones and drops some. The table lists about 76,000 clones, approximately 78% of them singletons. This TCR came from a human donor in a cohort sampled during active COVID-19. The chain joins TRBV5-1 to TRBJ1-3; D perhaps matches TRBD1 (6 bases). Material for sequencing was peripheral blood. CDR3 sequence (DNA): TGCGCCAGCAGCCTCCAGGGGCTTGGTGGAAACACCATATATTTT. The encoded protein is CASSLQGLGGNTIYF.